This TCR beta chain was identified during a study of T cell responses to AZD1222 COVID-19 vaccine. Study findings and constraints: The donor group comprised mostly white British people and more females; the analysis possibly underestimated clonal diversity. Samples come after the peak T cell response, not at day 14. Spike-specific TCR breadth and depth both grew after two AZD1222 doses. Unmutated variant regions reportedly attract nearly half of all spike-specific TCRs.

Germline loops: CDR1 MNHEY, CDR2 SVGAGI. V lost 4 bases and J 0 bases, leaving 13 bases between the germline ends. This CDR3 contains 16 residues. Concerning this clone itself: The antigen is undetermined.

This table comes from immunoSEQ multiplex PCR, and its TCRdb copy is limited to in-frame clones, with some not included. The sample lists approximately 80,000 clones, 75% to 90% occurring once. The source material was peripheral blood, sampled on day 0 of AZD1222 vaccination. The receptor was derived from an adult in good health. This sequence joins TRBV6-5 and TRBJ1-3, with a tentative D call TRBD1 (6 bases). CDR3 bases: TGTGCCAGCAGTTTCCCGGGACAAAGCTCTGGAAACACCATATATTTT. Translation gives CASSFPGQSSGNTIYF.